Each of the 9 T cell receptor beta chains below was sequenced from the same sample in a study of blood T cell repertoires in COVID-19. The protocol was immunoSEQ multiplex PCR, while the TCRdb copy is restricted to in-frame clones and leaves out a portion. Of 300,000 to 400,000 clones listed, around 87% are singletons. Sequencing used peripheral blood. The receptors stem from a woman aged 45-65 years who had recovered from COVID-19.

This chain links TRBV18 with TRBJ1-5, with TRBD1 as a possible D gene (6 bases). CDR1 and CDR2 from the germline V gene are KGHSH and LQKENI. V was shortened by 3 bases and J by 2 bases, with 11 bases between the two germline ends. The CDR3 extends over 15 amino acids. The CDR3 is CASSPEGGGNQPQHF. The CDR3 bases are TGTGCCAGCTCACCCGAAGGGGGAGGCAATCAGCCCCAGCATTTT.

This chain joins TRBV19 and TRBJ2-1; 7 nucleotides match TRBD2. V lost 5 bases, J lost 9 bases, and 16 bases stayed unmatched. From germline, CDR1 is LNHDA and CDR2 SQIVND (reference sequence). The CDR3 has 16 residues. DNA for the CDR3: TGTGCCAGTAGTCCCTCTGGGCGGGAGTACAGTGGTGAGCAGTTCTTC. Translated, it gives CASSPSGREYSGEQFF.

V and J are TRBV6-5 and TRBJ1-2, with 7 bases fitting TRBD1. The CDR3 is 14 amino acids. After removal of 0 bases from V and 5 bases from J, the junction contained 3 bases not matched to a gene. The germline V gene has CDR1 MNHEY and CDR2 SVGAGI. As DNA, the CDR3 is TGTGCCAGCAGTTACTCAGGGGGCAGGTATGGCTACACCTTC. Its protein is CASSYSGGRYGYTF.

The V gene is TRBV13, the J gene TRBJ2-3; D may be TRBD1 (5 bases). Trimming stripped 2 bases from V and 0 bases from J, with 15 bases between. Per germline, CDR1 PRHDT and CDR2 FYEKMQ (reference sequence). The length of the CDR3 is 17 residues. CDR3 coding DNA: TGTGCCAGCAGCTTAAATCGGTCTCACAGGAGCACAGATACGCAGTATTTT. Its protein product is CASSLNRSHRSTDTQYF.

CDR3 nucleotides: TGTGCCATCAGTGACCTAGCGGGAGAGTACGAGCAGTACTTC. Translation gives CAISDLAGEYEQYF. The chain couples TRBV10-3 to TRBJ2-7, with 10 bases identical to TRBD2. Losses at the gene ends were 3 bases for V and 4 bases for J; bases not matched to a gene: 3. The CDR3 runs 14 residues. Per germline, CDR1 ENHRY and CDR2 SYGVKD.

The gene calls are TRBV27 and TRBJ1-2; TRBD1 is a possible D gene (6 bases). V was trimmed by 0 bases and J by 8 bases, leaving 13 bases between them. Germline assignment: CDR1 MNHEY and CDR2 SMNVEV (reference sequence). The CDR3 consists of 14 residues. The chain's CDR3 is CASSLSGTQLGYTF. The CDR3 DNA sequence: TGTGCCAGCAGTTTATCCGGGACACAACTCGGCTACACCTTC.

The rearrangement links TRBV7-9 to TRBJ2-7; possible D gene TRBD2, 5 bases. Germline loops: CDR1 SEHNR, CDR2 FQNEAQ (reference sequence). The CDR3 length is 14 residues. The V and J ends lost 1 base and 7 bases respectively, with 14 bases between them. The CDR3 DNA reads TGTGCCAGCAGCTTAGTTGGAGGAGAGGAGGAGCAGTACTTC. It codes for CASSLVGGEEEQYF.

The chain is built from TRBV28 and TRBJ1-4, with D tentatively TRBD1 (5 bases). Germline V CDR1 and CDR2: MDHEN, SYDVKM. The CDR3 has 16 amino acids. V lost 5 bases to trimming and J lost 7 bases, with 20 bases between them. The CDR3 DNA follows: TGTGCCAGCAGTCCCTCCCTACCGGGGGGGGGTGAAAAACTGTTTTTT. This codes for CASSPSLPGGGEKLFF.

The CDR3 coding sequence is TGTGCCAGCAGCCAAGACGCCGGGGGGGGTTCTTCACCCCTCCACTTT. Translated: CASSQDAGGGSSPLHF. V and J are TRBV4-2 and TRBJ1-6, with D maybe TRBD1 (5 bases). The CDR3 is 16 amino acids. Germline values: CDR1 LGHNA, CDR2 YNFKEQ. The V end lost 0 bases, the J end lost 9 bases, and 15 bases lay between the germline ends.